This is a list of T cell receptor beta chains from one sample in a study of molecular identifiers for immune sequencing clone quantification. Via MiXCR, TCRdb re-called the PCR reads, giving one row per CDR3 protein. The table lists roughly 100,000 distinct CDR3 sequences, less than 35% of them singletons. Sequencing input: naive CD8+ T cells from blood, with Jurkat cell RNA spiked in. The receptors here all came from a human donor in good health. Some libraries in this study had Jurkat cell RNA spiked in. Each CDR3 is given with its conserved first and last residue. The D gene is left open where the match is weak. For some rows the clone size is stated as once, few or many, or as a class when expanded; others skip it.

D	V	J	size	DNA	CDR3
TRBD2	TRBV4-2	TRBJ2-1	-	TGTGCCAGCAGCCCCCCAGGCCGGGTAGCGGGGGCAAACAATGAGCAGTTCTTC	CASSPPGRVAGANNEQFF
TRBD1	TRBV5-1	TRBJ1-6	few	TGCGCCAGCAGCTTAGATGACAGGGGGCAAGAGGTTGATTCACCCCTCCACTTT	CASSLDDRGQEVDSPLHF
-	TRBV28	TRBJ1-1	few	TGTGCCAGCAGGGTAGGAACTGAAGCTTTCTTT	CASRVGTEAFF
TRBD2	TRBV29-1	TRBJ2-7	many	TGCAGCGCGCTAGCGGTCGAGCAGTACTTC	CSALAVEQYF
-	TRBV20-1	TRBJ2-3	many	TGCAGTGCTAGACCCGAGGACCTTATAAAATGGGATACGCAGTATTTT	CSARPEDLIKWDTQYF
-	TRBV11-2	TRBJ2-4	-	TGTGCCAGCAGCTTCTGGGACCCCGAAGCCAAAAACATTCAGCACTTC	CASSFWDPEAKNIQHF
-	TRBV14	TRBJ2-1	-	TGTGCCAGCAGCCAGGGGTTTGAGCAGTTCTTC	CASSQGFEQFF
-	TRBV28	TRBJ2-7	-	TGTGCCAGCAGTTTGCCGGCTTTCTCATCCTACGAGCAGTACTTC	CASSLPAFSSYEQYF
-	TRBV27	TRBJ2-3	-	TGTGCCAGCAGTTTTTACAGACCGAACACAGATACGCAGTATTTT	CASSFYRPNTDTQYF
-	TRBV5-1	TRBJ2-7	-	TGCGCCAGCACCGAGGGGTCCGAGCAGTACTTC	CASTEGSEQYF
TRBD1	TRBV28	TRBJ2-3	many	TGTGCCAGCAACCGGGACAGGGGAACAGATACGCAGTATTTT	CASNRDRGTDTQYF
-	TRBV2	TRBJ1-1	many	TGTGCCAGCAACCCTCCCCGCGTCGGCACTGAAGCTTTCTTT	CASNPPRVGTEAFF
-	TRBV27	TRBJ1-1	-	TGTGCCAGCAGTTGGAGCACTAACACTGAAGCTTTCTTT	CASSWSTNTEAFF
-	TRBV29-1	TRBJ1-2	many	TGCAGCGTACGAGATTCTAACTATGGCTACACCTTC	CSVRDSNYGYTF
-	TRBV14	TRBJ2-5	many	TGTGCCAGCAGCCAAGACTTGGGACGATCCGAGACCCAGTACTTC	CASSQDLGRSETQYF
-	TRBV29-1	TRBJ2-1	-	TGCAGCTCCTCGGATCGAGAATTCTACAATGAGCAGTTCTTC	CSSSDREFYNEQFF
-	TRBV6-5	TRBJ2-5	few	TGTGCCAGCAGGATTACAGCGTACCAAGAGACCCAGTACTTC	CASRITAYQETQYF
-	TRBV3-1	TRBJ1-2	-	TGTGCCAGCAGCCAAGAAAGGGCCTATGGCTACACCTTC	CASSQERAYGYTF
TRBD2	TRBV2	TRBJ2-4	few	TGTGCCAGCAGCCCTCTAGCGGGAGGGAGTGAAAACATTCAGTACTTC	CASSPLAGGSENIQYF
-	TRBV2	TRBJ2-5	-	TGTGCCAGCAGGGGTCCTAGCGCCGCCCAAGAGACCCAGTACTTC	CASRGPSAAQETQYF
-	TRBV28	TRBJ1-1	-	TGTGCCAGCAGCTTTGATGGGTACACTGAAGCTTTCTTT	CASSFDGYTEAFF
-	TRBV7-9	TRBJ2-2	many	TGTGCCAGCAGCTTACTGGACTTACCTGCCCTCACCGGGGAGCTGTTTTTT	CASSLLDLPALTGELFF
-	TRBV7-2	TRBJ1-2	many	TGTGCCAGCAGCTTAGCGGTGTTCCCCTATGGCTACACCTTC	CASSLAVFPYGYTF